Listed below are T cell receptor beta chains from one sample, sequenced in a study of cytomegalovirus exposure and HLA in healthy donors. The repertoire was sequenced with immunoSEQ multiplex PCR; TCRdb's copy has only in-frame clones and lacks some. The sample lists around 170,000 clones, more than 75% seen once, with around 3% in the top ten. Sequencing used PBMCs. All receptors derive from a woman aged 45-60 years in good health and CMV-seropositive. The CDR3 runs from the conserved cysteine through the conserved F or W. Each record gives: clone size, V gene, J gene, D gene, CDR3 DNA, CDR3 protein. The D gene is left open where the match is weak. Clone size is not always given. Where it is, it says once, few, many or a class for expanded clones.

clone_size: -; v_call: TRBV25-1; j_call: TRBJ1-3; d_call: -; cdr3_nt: TGTGCCAGCAGTGAATTTCAGGGCTTCGGAAACACCATATATTTT; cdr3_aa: CASSEFQGFGNTIYF
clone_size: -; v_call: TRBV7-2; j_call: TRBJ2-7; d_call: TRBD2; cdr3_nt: TGTGCCAGCAGCTTAGCCTTAGCGGGGAGCTCCTACGAGCAGTACTTC; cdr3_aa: CASSLALAGSSYEQYF
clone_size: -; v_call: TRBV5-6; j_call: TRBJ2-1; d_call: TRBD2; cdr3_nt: TGTGCCAGCAGCTCATGGGGACTAGCGGGTAACAATGAGCAGTTCTTC; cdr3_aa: CASSSWGLAGNNEQFF
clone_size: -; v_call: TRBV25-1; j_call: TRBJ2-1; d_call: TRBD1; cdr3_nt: TGTGCCGCCGGGACAGGGTTGGTCAATGAGCAGTTCTTC; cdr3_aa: CAAGTGLVNEQFF
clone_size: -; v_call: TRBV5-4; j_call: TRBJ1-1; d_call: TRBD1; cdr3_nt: TGTGCCAGCAGCTCACCGGACAGGGGGAACACTGAAGCTTTCTTT; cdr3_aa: CASSSPDRGNTEAFF
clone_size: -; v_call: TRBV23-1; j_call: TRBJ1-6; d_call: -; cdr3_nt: TGCGCCAGCAGTTTTGGACTCCAGGGGAACTATAATTCACCCCTCCACTTT; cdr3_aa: CASSFGLQGNYNSPLHF
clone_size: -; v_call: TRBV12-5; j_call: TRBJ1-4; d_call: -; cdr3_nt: TGTGCTAGTGGTTTGGTACTGGAGGGATTGGTAAAACTGTTTTTT; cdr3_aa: CASGLVLEGLVKLFF
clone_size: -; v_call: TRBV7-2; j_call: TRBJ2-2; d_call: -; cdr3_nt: TGTGCCAGCGGCCCACAATACGCCGGGGAGCTGTTTTTT; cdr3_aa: CASGPQYAGELFF
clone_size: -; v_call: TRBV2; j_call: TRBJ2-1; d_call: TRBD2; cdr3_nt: TGTGCCAGCAGTGATCAGCGGGGGGACGACAATGAGCAGTTCTTC; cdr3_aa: CASSDQRGDDNEQFF
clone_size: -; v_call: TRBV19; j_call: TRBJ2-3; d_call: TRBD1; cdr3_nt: TGTGCCACCAAATGGGGGACAGGCCCAGATACGCAGTATTTT; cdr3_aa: CATKWGTGPDTQYF
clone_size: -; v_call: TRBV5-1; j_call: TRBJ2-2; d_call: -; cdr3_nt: TGCGCCAGCAGCACTAGGACAGCGAACACCGGGGAGCTGTTTTTT; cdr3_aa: CASSTRTANTGELFF
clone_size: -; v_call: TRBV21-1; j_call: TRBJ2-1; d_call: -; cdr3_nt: TGTGCCAGCAGCATTGGGGGGAGATACAATGAGCAGTTCTTC; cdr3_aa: CASSIGGRYNEQFF
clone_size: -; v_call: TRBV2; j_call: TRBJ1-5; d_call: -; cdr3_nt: TGTGCCAGCAGTGAGGGAGATAGCAATCAGCCCCAGCATTTT; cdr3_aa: CASSEGDSNQPQHF
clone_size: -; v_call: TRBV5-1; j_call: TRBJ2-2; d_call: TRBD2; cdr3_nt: TGCGCCAGCAGCTTGCGGGGGGCCGGGGAGCTGTTTTTT; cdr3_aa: CASSLRGAGELFF
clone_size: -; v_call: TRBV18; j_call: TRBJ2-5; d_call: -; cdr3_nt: TGTGCCAGCTCACCAAGAGGGGAGACCCAGTACTTC; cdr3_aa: CASSPRGETQYF
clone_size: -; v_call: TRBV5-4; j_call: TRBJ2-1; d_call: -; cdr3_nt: TGTGCCAGCAGCTTCGATGTCGCCAGCTCCTACAATGAGCAGTTCTTC; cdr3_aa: CASSFDVASSYNEQFF
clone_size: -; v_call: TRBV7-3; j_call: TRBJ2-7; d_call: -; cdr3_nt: TGTGCCAGCAGCCCACAGGCATCGTCCTACGAGCAGTACTTC; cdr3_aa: CASSPQASSYEQYF
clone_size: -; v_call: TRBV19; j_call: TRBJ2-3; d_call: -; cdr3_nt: TGTGCCAGTAGTAACATAGATACGCAGTATTTT; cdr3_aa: CASSNIDTQYF
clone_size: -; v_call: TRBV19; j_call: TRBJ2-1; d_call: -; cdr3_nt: TGTGCCAGTAGTATTTCTAACTACAATGAGCAGTTCTTC; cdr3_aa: CASSISNYNEQFF
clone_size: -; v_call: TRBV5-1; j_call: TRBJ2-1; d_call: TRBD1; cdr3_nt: TGCGCCAGCAGCTTGGCCACCGGGACAGGGGCCAATGAGCAGTTCTTC; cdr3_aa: CASSLATGTGANEQFF
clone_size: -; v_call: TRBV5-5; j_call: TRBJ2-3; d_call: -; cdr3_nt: TGTGCCAGCAGCTTGCAGTCCAGCACAGATACGCAGTATTTT; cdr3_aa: CASSLQSSTDTQYF
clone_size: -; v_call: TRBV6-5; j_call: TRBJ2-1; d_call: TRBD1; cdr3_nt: TGTGCCAGCAGTTACTCCGACAGGGTTCCGCTCAATGAGCAGTTCTTC; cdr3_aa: CASSYSDRVPLNEQFF
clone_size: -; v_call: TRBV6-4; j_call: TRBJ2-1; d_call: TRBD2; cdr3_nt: TGTGCCAGCAGTCTCCAAGCGGGGGCCCCATTGAGCTCCTACAATGAGCAGTTCTTC; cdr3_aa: CASSLQAGAPLSSYNEQFF
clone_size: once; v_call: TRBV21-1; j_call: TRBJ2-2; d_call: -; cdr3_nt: TGTGCCAGCCGGGGAACCGAGGGTCCGAACACCGGGGAGCTGTTTTTT; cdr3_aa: CASRGTEGPNTGELFF
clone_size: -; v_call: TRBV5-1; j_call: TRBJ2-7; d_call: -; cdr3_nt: TGCGCCAGCAGCTTGGTTGGGCTAACCTACGAGCAGTACTTC; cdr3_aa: CASSLVGLTYEQYF
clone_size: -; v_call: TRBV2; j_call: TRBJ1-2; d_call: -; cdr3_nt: TGTGCCAGCAGTGAGTCGGGACAAGGAGGCTACACCTTC; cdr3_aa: CASSESGQGGYTF
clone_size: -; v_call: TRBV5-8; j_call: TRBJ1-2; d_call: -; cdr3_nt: TGTGCCAGCAGCCTCATGGGCCTTTTTGGCTACACCTTC; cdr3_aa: CASSLMGLFGYTF
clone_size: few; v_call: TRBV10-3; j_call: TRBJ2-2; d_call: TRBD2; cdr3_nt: TGTGCCATCAGTGAGTCGGGACTAGCGGACACCGGGGAGCTGTTTTTT; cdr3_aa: CAISESGLADTGELFF
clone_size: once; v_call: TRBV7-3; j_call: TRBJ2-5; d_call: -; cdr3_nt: TGTGCCAGCAGCTTAGCGGGCCGGGGGGCGGGAGAGACCCAGTACTTC; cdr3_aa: CASSLAGRGAGETQYF
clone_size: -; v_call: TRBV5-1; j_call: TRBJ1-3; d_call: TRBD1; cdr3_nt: TGCGCCAGCAGCTTGGGGGACAGGGGATCTGGAAACACCATATATTTT; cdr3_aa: CASSLGDRGSGNTIYF
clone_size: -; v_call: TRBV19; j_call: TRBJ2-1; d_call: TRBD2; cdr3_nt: TGTGCCAGTACATGGCGGGGGGGCCCGGATGAGCAGTTCTTC; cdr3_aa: CASTWRGGPDEQFF
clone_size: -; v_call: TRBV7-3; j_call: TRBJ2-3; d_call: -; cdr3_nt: TGTGCCAGCAGCTCCGGGGAAGGGACAGATACGCAGTATTTT; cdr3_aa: CASSSGEGTDTQYF
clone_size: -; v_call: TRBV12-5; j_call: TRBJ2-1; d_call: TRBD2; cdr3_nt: TGTGCTAGTGGTTGGGGGGACTATTCCTACAATGAGCAGTTCTTC; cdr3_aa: CASGWGDYSYNEQFF
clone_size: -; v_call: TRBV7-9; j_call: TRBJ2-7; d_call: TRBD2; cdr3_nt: TGTTCCAGCAGCTTCCGGACTAGCGGGGGGGCTGGGGAGCAGTACTTC; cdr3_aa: CSSSFRTSGGAGEQYF
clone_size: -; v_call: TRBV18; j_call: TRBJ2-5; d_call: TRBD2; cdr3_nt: TGTGCCAGCTCAAGTAATAGCGGGGGCTTGGAGACCCAGTACTTC; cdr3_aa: CASSSNSGGLETQYF
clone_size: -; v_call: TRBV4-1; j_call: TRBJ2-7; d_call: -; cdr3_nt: TGCGCCAGCAGCCAAGATGTTGGCGGGGCATACGAGCAGTACTTC; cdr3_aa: CASSQDVGGAYEQYF
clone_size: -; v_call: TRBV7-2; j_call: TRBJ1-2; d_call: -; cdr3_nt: TGTGCCAGCAGCTTCGGGGCTCTCAGGGGTGGCTACACCTTC; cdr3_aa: CASSFGALRGGYTF
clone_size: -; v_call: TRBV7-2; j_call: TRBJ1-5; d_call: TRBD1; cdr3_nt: TGTGCCAGCAGCCCCGGGACAGGGGGCACTAGGAATCAGCCCCAGCATTTT; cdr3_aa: CASSPGTGGTRNQPQHF
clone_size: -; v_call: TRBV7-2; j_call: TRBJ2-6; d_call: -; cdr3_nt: TGTGCCAGCAGCCCAGGGACTGGGGCCAACGTCCTGACTTTC; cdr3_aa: CASSPGTGANVLTF
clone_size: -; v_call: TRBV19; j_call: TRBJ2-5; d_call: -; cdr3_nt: TGTGCCAGTAGTATCTTCCGGGAGGAGACCCAGTACTTC; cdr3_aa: CASSIFREETQYF
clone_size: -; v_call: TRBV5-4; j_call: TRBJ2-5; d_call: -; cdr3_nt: TGTGCCAGCAGCTATGTGGGGCAGGAGACCCAGTACTTC; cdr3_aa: CASSYVGQETQYF
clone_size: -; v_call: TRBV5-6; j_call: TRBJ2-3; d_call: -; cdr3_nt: TGTGCCAGCAGCTTGGGTCCCCCTGGCACAGATACGCAGTATTTT; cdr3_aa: CASSLGPPGTDTQYF
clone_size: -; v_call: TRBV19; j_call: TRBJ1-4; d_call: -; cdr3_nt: TGTGCCAGTAGTTTTAATGGGGGCTGGGATGAAAAACTGTTTTTT; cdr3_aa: CASSFNGGWDEKLFF
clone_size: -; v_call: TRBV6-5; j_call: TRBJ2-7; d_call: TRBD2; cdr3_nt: TGTGCCAGCCGGTCGGGACTAGCGGGGGTCTACGAGCAGTACTTC; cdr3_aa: CASRSGLAGVYEQYF
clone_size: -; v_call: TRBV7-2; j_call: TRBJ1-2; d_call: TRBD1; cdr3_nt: TGTGCCAGCAGCTTGGGTCGACAGGGCTATGGCTACACCTTC; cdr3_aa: CASSLGRQGYGYTF
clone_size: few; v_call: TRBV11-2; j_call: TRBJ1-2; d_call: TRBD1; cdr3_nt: TGTGCCAGCAGCCCCCTGGGGGGACAGGGACTTGGCTACACCTTC; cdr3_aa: CASSPLGGQGLGYTF
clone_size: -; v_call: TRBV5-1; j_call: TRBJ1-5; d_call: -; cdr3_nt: TGCGCCAGCAGACAGGGCAATCAGCCCCAGCATTTT; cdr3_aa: CASRQGNQPQHF
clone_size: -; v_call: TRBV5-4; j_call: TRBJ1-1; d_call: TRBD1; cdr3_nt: TGTGCCAGCAGCTTGCTGTTCGGGACAGGGGACACTGAAGCTTTCTTT; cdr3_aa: CASSLLFGTGDTEAFF
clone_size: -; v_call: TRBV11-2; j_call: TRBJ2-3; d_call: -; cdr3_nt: TGTGCCAGCAGCTTAATCCCCAACACAGATACGCAGTATTTT; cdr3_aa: CASSLIPNTDTQYF
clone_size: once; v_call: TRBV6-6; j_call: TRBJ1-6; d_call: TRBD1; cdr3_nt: TGTGCCAGCAGTATGGGACAGGGAGGTTCACCCCTCCACTTT; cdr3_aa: CASSMGQGGSPLHF
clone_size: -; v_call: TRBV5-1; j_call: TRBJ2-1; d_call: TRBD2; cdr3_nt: TGCGCCAGCAAAGGGGTCGGGACTAGCGGGGGTCTTTCCTACAATGAGCAGTTCTTC; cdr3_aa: CASKGVGTSGGLSYNEQFF
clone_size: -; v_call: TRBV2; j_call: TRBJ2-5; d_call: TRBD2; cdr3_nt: TGTGCCACCGGGGGGGGGCCCCTAGAGACCCAGTACTTC; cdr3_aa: CATGGGPLETQYF